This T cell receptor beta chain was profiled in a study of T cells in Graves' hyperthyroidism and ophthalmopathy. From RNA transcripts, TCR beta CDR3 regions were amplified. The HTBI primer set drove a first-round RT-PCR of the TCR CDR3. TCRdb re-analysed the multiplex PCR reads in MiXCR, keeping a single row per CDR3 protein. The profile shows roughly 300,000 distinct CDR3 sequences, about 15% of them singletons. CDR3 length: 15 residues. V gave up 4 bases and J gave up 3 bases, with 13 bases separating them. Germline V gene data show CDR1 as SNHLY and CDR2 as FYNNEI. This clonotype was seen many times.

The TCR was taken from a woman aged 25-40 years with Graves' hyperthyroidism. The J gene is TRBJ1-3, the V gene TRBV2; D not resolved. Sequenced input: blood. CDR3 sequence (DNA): TGTGCCAGCAGTGTGAAAAGCCGAGATGGAAACACCATATATTTT. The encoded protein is CASSVKSRDGNTIYF. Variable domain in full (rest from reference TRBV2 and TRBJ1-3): EPEVTQTPSHQVTQMGQEVILRCVPISNHLYFYWYRQILGQKVEFLVSFYNNEISEKSEIFDDQFSVERPDGSNFTLKIRSTKLEDSAMYFCASSVKSRDGNTIYFGEGSWLTVV.